This T cell receptor (beta chain) emerged from a study of human T cells and chemical hapten exposure. Authors' methods: Approximately 100,000 TCRs per sample was the median, with a range of about 20,000 to 700,000. TCRdb ran MiXCR on the RACE reads and lists one entry per CDR3 protein. The V and J calls here are based on TCRdb, not the publication. The sample yields tens of thousands of distinct CDR3 sequences, 9.3% seen once. In its sample, this clonotype was seen many times. Time point of the sample: patch test 1, 2 weeks after DPC sensitization. Regarding treatment: therapeutic diphenylcyclopropenone sensitization with weekly scalp DPC. Alopecia patients, 18 to 70 years old and DPC-suitable, served as donors. This material consisted of whole blood, taken in connection with sensitization to the hapten diphenylcyclopropenone (DPC). The receptor comes from a woman aged 40 to 50 with alopecia areata. Some clones in this sample may be carry-over from other donors' samples.

Written as DNA, the CDR3 is TGCGCCAGCAGTGCGGCCGCCAAAAACATTCAGTACTTC. It specifies CASSAAAKNIQYF. V and J are TRBV4-1 and TRBJ2-4, with no clear D. This CDR3 region has 13 residues. Germline assignment: CDR1 MGHRA and CDR2 YSYEKL. The V and J ends lost 6 bases and 1 base respectively, with 7 bases between them.